The sequence of this T cell receptor beta chain was determined in a study of tumor-infiltrating lymphocytes in primary liver carcinoma. Whole-study results and caveats: Lower overlap was observed for tumor-adjacent and tumor-blood pairs relative to tumor region pairs.

The germline gives CDR1 MGHRA, CDR2 YSYEKL. V lost 0 bases, J lost 7 bases, and 10 bases lay in between. The CDR3 length is 14 residues. The investigators made TCR beta cDNA from around 530 ng total RNA, using a constant-region primer. Slightly modified ARM-PCR served as the procedure for the TCR beta libraries. These libraries came from three rounds of nested multiplex PCR. The two initial PCR rounds, roughly 9 cycles each, used TRBV1-TRBV30 forward and C-beta reverse primers. In TCRdb, the multiplex PCR reads were re-called with MiXCR into one record per CDR3 protein. Of 70,000 to 95,000 distinct CDR3 sequences listed, over 60% are singletons. Co-extraction of RNA and DNA was performed on about 19-30 mg of unsorted bulk tissue. Samples were taken from five separate regions of every tumor. The table lists this clonotype with many counts. Its target is not known.

The sample taken for sequencing was liver tumor tissue from sampling region 4. Subset specified: tumor region T4, right-lateral pole. The J gene is TRBJ1-5, the V gene TRBV4-1; no clear D. The TCR comes from a man aged 35 to 55 with primary liver carcinoma and hepatitis B virus infection. The CDR3, as DNA: TGCGCCAGCAGCCAAGAGAGAGGTTTGCAGCCCCAGCATTTT. Its protein is CASSQERGLQPQHF.